This is a list of T cell receptor beta chains from one sample in a study of T cell responses to AZD1222 COVID-19 vaccine. Some clones are missing from TCRdb's copy, which holds only in-frame ones; the method was immunoSEQ multiplex PCR. The data contain 90,000 to 100,000 clones, roughly 90% of them seen just once; the ten biggest clones take up 16%. This sample comprised peripheral blood, obtained 28 days after the second AZD1222 dose. The receptor source for this set is an adult who received the AZD1222 COVID-19 vaccine. Both conserved end residues are part of each CDR3. The D gene is left open where the match is weak. The size field is filled for only some rows; it gives once, few, many or a size class.

CDR3	DNA	D	J	V	size
CASSESGRGSPQHF	TGCGCCAGCAGTGAGTCCGGCAGGGGTTCCCCCCAGCATTTT	.	TRBJ1-5	TRBV10-2	few
CACPGTGTITAFF	TGTGCCTGTCCCGGGACAGGGACTATCACGGCTTTCTTT	TRBD1	TRBJ1-1	TRBV30	.
CASGTGLAGGNEQFF	TGTGCTAGTGGTACGGGACTAGCGGGAGGAAATGAGCAGTTCTTC	TRBD2	TRBJ2-1	TRBV12-5	.
CASRLQTLEAFF	TGTGCCAGCAGACTGCAGACCCTTGAAGCTTTCTTT	.	TRBJ1-1	TRBV28	.
CASSQGLAGRSTDTQYF	TGTGCCAGCAGCCAAGGACTTGCGGGCCGTTCCACAGATACGCAGTATTTT	.	TRBJ2-3	TRBV3-1/TRBV3-2	.
CASSAGQGAGEQFF	TGCGCCAGCAGCGCGGGACAGGGGGCTGGTGAGCAGTTCTTC	TRBD1	TRBJ2-1	TRBV5-1	.
CASSLGAGRTEAFF	TGTGCCAGCAGCTTAGGGGCAGGTCGGACTGAAGCTTTCTTT	.	TRBJ1-1	TRBV7-2	.
CASSFSQGETQYF	TGCGCCAGCAGCTTTAGTCAGGGAGAGACCCAGTACTTC	.	TRBJ2-5	TRBV5-1	.
CASSFASSSRNYGYTF	TGTGCCAGCAGCTTCGCTTCGTCTTCCAGAAACTATGGCTACACCTTC	.	TRBJ1-2	TRBV5-4	.
CASSNRGGNTEAFF	TGTGCCAGTAGTAATAGGGGGGGGAACACTGAAGCTTTCTTT	.	TRBJ1-1	TRBV19	.
CASSIDPRRSSGANVLTF	TGTGCCAGTAGTATAGATCCGCGGAGAAGCTCTGGGGCCAACGTCCTGACTTTC	.	TRBJ2-6	TRBV19	.
CASSQGQGGGTEAFF	TGCGCCAGCAGCCAAGGACAGGGGGGCGGCACTGAAGCTTTCTTT	TRBD1	TRBJ1-1	TRBV5-1	.
CASSGDRVGSEAFF	TGTGCCAGCAGCGGGGACAGGGTCGGGTCTGAAGCTTTCTTT	TRBD1	TRBJ1-1	TRBV7-9	.
CASSLSGMRTEAFF	TGCGCCAGCAGCTTGAGTGGGATGCGGACTGAAGCTTTCTTT	.	TRBJ1-1	TRBV5-1	.
CASSDGQNTEAFF	TGTGCCAGCTCAGACGGACAGAACACTGAAGCTTTCTTT	.	TRBJ1-1	TRBV18	.
CASSQISAQNTEAFF	TGTGCCAGCTCACAGATCAGCGCCCAAAACACTGAAGCTTTCTTT	.	TRBJ1-1	TRBV18	.
CAISESEKIGIGDTIYF	TGTGCCATCAGTGAGTCAGAGAAAATCGGCATTGGAGACACCATATATTTT	.	TRBJ1-3	TRBV10-3	.
CASSLPGLQYEQYF	TGTGCCAGCAGCTTACCAGGACTTCAATACGAGCAGTACTTC	.	TRBJ2-7	TRBV7-2	.
CASSLGTGVSDTQYF	TGTGCCAGCAGCTTGGGGACAGGGGTTTCAGATACGCAGTATTTT	TRBD1	TRBJ2-3	TRBV11-3	.
CASSPAGRTSEAFF	TGTGCCAGCAGCCCGGCAGGGAGAACATCTGAAGCTTTCTTT	.	TRBJ1-1	TRBV7-9	.
CASSYSYREAYGYTF	TGTGCCAGCAGTTACTCGTACAGGGAGGCCTATGGCTACACCTTC	.	TRBJ1-2	TRBV6-5	.
CASSPTGDGSYEQYF	TGTGCCAGCAGTCCGACAGGGGATGGCTCCTACGAGCAGTACTTC	TRBD1	TRBJ2-7	TRBV6-6	once
CASSLGVGSDEKLFF	TGTGCCAGCTCACTAGGGGTCGGGTCGGATGAAAAACTGTTTTTT	.	TRBJ1-4	TRBV18	.
CASISSREAYGYTF	TGTGCCAGCATCTCTTCAAGGGAGGCCTATGGCTACACCTTC	.	TRBJ1-2	TRBV7-9	once